Listed below are T cell receptor beta chains from one sample, sequenced in a study of blood T cell repertoires in COVID-19. The assay was immunoSEQ multiplex PCR, and TCRdb's table has in-frame clones only and misses some. The sample records roughly 90,000 clones, roughly 87% being singletons. Sequencing used peripheral blood. Receptors originate from a woman of 80 years or more with active COVID-19. The CDR3 runs from the conserved cysteine through the conserved F or W. A D gene is named only where the DNA matches it firmly. A row's size may be missing; if present it is once, few, many or a size class.

V	J	size	D	DNA	CDR3
TRBV7-6	TRBJ2-1	.	TRBD2	TGTGCCAGCAGCACATTAGCGGGGGGTTACAATGAGCAGTTCTTC	CASSTLAGGYNEQFF
TRBV5-1	TRBJ1-2	.	.	TGCGCCAGCAGCTCGTCCGGGGATGGCTACACCTTC	CASSSSGDGYTF
TRBV28	TRBJ2-1	.	TRBD2	TGTGCCAGCAGTCCACCGGGACTAGCGGGCCACAATGAGCAGTTCTTC	CASSPPGLAGHNEQFF
TRBV2	TRBJ1-2	.	TRBD1	TGTGCCAGCATATTGGACAGGGCCCCTCACTATGGCTACACCTTC	CASILDRAPHYGYTF
TRBV6-5	TRBJ2-7	.	.	TGTGCCAGCGGCCCCCGGGGGGCGGTCTACGAGCAGTACTTC	CASGPRGAVYEQYF
TRBV7-9	TRBJ2-3	.	.	TGTGCCAGCAGCTCCCTTCGGACAGATACGCAGTATTTT	CASSSLRTDTQYF
TRBV28	TRBJ2-2	.	TRBD2	TGTGCCAGCAGTTCCCTGACTAGCGGGAGAGGGAACACCGGGGAGCTGTTTTTT	CASSSLTSGRGNTGELFF
TRBV7-8	TRBJ2-1	.	TRBD2	TGTGCCAGCAGCCAGGGGTTTAGCGGGAGTAATGAGCAGTTCTTC	CASSQGFSGSNEQFF
TRBV19	TRBJ1-6	.	TRBD1	TGTGCCAGTTCCGGGACAGGGCTTTTCTCACCCCTCCACTTT	CASSGTGLFSPLHF
TRBV4-1	TRBJ1-2	once	.	TGCGCCAGCAGCCAAGATCGGGGATGGAACTATGGCTACACCTTC	CASSQDRGWNYGYTF
TRBV7-2	TRBJ1-1	.	.	TGTGCCAGCAGCTTCCCCGGGATAAACAAGGCTTTCTTT	CASSFPGINKAFF
TRBV9	TRBJ2-5	.	.	TGTGCCAGCAGCGTAGCCCGGACAGAGCAAGAGACCCAGTACTTC	CASSVARTEQETQYF
TRBV7-9	TRBJ2-5	.	.	TGTGCCAGCAGCTTCCAGGGTACCTGGGAGACCCAGTACTTC	CASSFQGTWETQYF
TRBV7-8	TRBJ2-1	.	TRBD2	TGTGCCAGCAGCCATAGCGGGGGCGGTGAGCAGTTCTTC	CASSHSGGGEQFF
TRBV6-5	TRBJ1-2	.	TRBD1	TGTGCCAGCAGTTACGGACAGGGAGGCGGCTACACCTTC	CASSYGQGGGYTF
TRBV7-9	TRBJ1-1	.	.	TGTGCCAGCTCAGGGGAGAACACTGAAGCTTTCTTT	CASSGENTEAFF
TRBV19	TRBJ2-7	.	.	TGTGCCAGTAGTCCCCGCGGAGCCCTCTACGAGCAGTACTTC	CASSPRGALYEQYF
TRBV7-2	TRBJ2-3	.	TRBD1	TGTGCCAGCAGCTTGGACAGGGGTACAGATACGCAGTATTTT	CASSLDRGTDTQYF
TRBV24-1	TRBJ2-1	.	TRBD2	TGTGCCACCAGTGATTTCTCTAGCGGGAACTACAATGAGCAGTTCTTC	CATSDFSSGNYNEQFF
TRBV4-3	TRBJ1-2	.	.	TGCGCCAGCAGCCAAGATCGGCAGGGCTCCTATGGCTACACCTTC	CASSQDRQGSYGYTF
TRBV12-3/TRBV12-4	TRBJ1-3	.	.	TGTGCCAGCAGTTTAAGAGGCCTCCTAACCATATATTTT	CASSLRGLLTIYF
TRBV18	TRBJ2-1	.	TRBD2	TGTGCCAGCTCACCACAGGGACTAGCGGGAGGCAATGAGCAGTTCTTC	CASSPQGLAGGNEQFF
TRBV7-8	TRBJ2-7	.	TRBD2	TGTGCCAGCAGCTTAAGGACTAGCGGGAGCTCCTACGAGCAGTACTTC	CASSLRTSGSSYEQYF